The rows below give T cell receptor beta chains drawn from one sample of a study of technical replicates of blood from several donors. The table came from immunoSEQ multiplex PCR; TCRdb's copy has only in-frame clones and leaves some out. This sample yields about 74,000 clones, of which around 93% are seen a single time; more than 0.2% belongs to the top ten. The sample consisted of T cells isolated from PBMCs. These receptor sequences come from a human donor in good health. Each CDR3 is given with its conserved first and last residue. A D gene is named only where the DNA matches it firmly. Clone size is shown for a subset of rows, as once, few, many or a class of expanded clone.

clone_size: NA
v_call: TRBV6-6
d_call: NA
j_call: TRBJ2-3
cdr3_nt: TGTGCCAGCAGTGCAGACACTAGCACAGATACGCAGTATTTT
cdr3_aa: CASSADTSTDTQYF

clone_size: NA
v_call: TRBV5-6
d_call: TRBD1
j_call: TRBJ2-1
cdr3_nt: TGTGCCAGCAGCCGTCGGACAGGGGATAGGAATGAGCAGTTCTTC
cdr3_aa: CASSRRTGDRNEQFF

clone_size: NA
v_call: TRBV14
d_call: TRBD2
j_call: TRBJ2-3
cdr3_nt: TGTGCCAGCAGCCAAGAGAGCGGGAGGGGCACAGATACGCAGTATTTT
cdr3_aa: CASSQESGRGTDTQYF

clone_size: NA
v_call: TRBV2
d_call: TRBD1
j_call: TRBJ1-2
cdr3_nt: TGTGCCATAATATCAGGGGGAGTCGGCTACACCTTC
cdr3_aa: CAIISGGVGYTF

clone_size: few
v_call: TRBV5-1
d_call: NA
j_call: TRBJ1-5
cdr3_nt: TGCGCCAGCAGCTTGGGGCAGGGGCCTCATCAGCCCCAGCATTTT
cdr3_aa: CASSLGQGPHQPQHF

clone_size: once
v_call: TRBV15
d_call: TRBD1
j_call: TRBJ1-3
cdr3_nt: TGTGCCACCAGCGCATCTTTCAGGGGGCGAACCTCGAGGAGAAACACCATATATTTT
cdr3_aa: CATSASFRGRTSRRNTIYF

clone_size: NA
v_call: TRBV2
d_call: NA
j_call: TRBJ2-4
cdr3_nt: TGTGCCAGCAGTGAGTCGAGCGGAATCAAAAACATTCAGTACTTC
cdr3_aa: CASSESSGIKNIQYF

clone_size: NA
v_call: TRBV14
d_call: TRBD2
j_call: TRBJ2-7
cdr3_nt: TGTGCCAGCACCGGGACTAGCGGGACGTACTACGAGCAGTACTTC
cdr3_aa: CASTGTSGTYYEQYF

clone_size: NA
v_call: TRBV28
d_call: NA
j_call: TRBJ1-2
cdr3_nt: TGTGCCAGCACCGCAAAGCCCCCCAACTATGGCTACACCTTC
cdr3_aa: CASTAKPPNYGYTF

clone_size: NA
v_call: TRBV7-8
d_call: TRBD1
j_call: TRBJ2-1
cdr3_nt: TGTGCCAGCAGCTTAAAATCCGGGACAGGGAACAATGAGCAGTTCTTC
cdr3_aa: CASSLKSGTGNNEQFF

clone_size: NA
v_call: TRBV6-5
d_call: NA
j_call: TRBJ2-1
cdr3_nt: TGTGCCAGCAGTCGGGACTGGAATGAGCAGTTCTTC
cdr3_aa: CASSRDWNEQFF

clone_size: once
v_call: TRBV10-3
d_call: TRBD1
j_call: TRBJ1-2
cdr3_nt: TGTGCCATCAGTGAGTCAATTAGTTTCCGGGACAGCGACAACTATGGCTACACCTTC
cdr3_aa: CAISESISFRDSDNYGYTF

clone_size: NA
v_call: TRBV12-5
d_call: NA
j_call: TRBJ1-2
cdr3_nt: TGTGCTAGTGGTTTGGACGACTCCAGGGTATTCGGCTACACCTTC
cdr3_aa: CASGLDDSRVFGYTF

clone_size: NA
v_call: TRBV5-1
d_call: NA
j_call: TRBJ2-3
cdr3_nt: TGCGCCAGCAGCTTGTTGAGCGGGAGCACAGATACGCAGTATTTT
cdr3_aa: CASSLLSGSTDTQYF

clone_size: NA
v_call: TRBV6-1
d_call: TRBD1
j_call: TRBJ2-7
cdr3_nt: TGTGCCAGCAGTGCTGTGGAGACAGGGTCCTACGAGCAGTACTTC
cdr3_aa: CASSAVETGSYEQYF

clone_size: NA
v_call: TRBV7-9
d_call: NA
j_call: TRBJ2-3
cdr3_nt: TGTGCCAGCAGCTTAGTTCCCGTGACAGATACGCAGTATTTT
cdr3_aa: CASSLVPVTDTQYF

clone_size: NA
v_call: TRBV27
d_call: NA
j_call: TRBJ2-5
cdr3_nt: TGTGCCAGCAGCTTAATTACAGGCCCCGCCGGTCCCCAGTACTTC
cdr3_aa: CASSLITGPAGPQYF

clone_size: NA
v_call: TRBV28
d_call: NA
j_call: TRBJ1-1
cdr3_nt: TGTGCCAGCAGGGACAGTCTTCGGTCGAACACTGAAGCTTTCTTT
cdr3_aa: CASRDSLRSNTEAFF

clone_size: NA
v_call: TRBV9
d_call: NA
j_call: TRBJ1-4
cdr3_nt: TGTGCCAGCAGCGTAGGGCACGTGGGCAGTGGGTATGAAAAACTGTTTTTT
cdr3_aa: CASSVGHVGSGYEKLFF

clone_size: NA
v_call: TRBV9
d_call: NA
j_call: TRBJ1-1
cdr3_nt: TGTGCCAGCAGCGTAGGCCGCTTTGGAGGGGCAGGTGGCACTGAAGCTTTCTTT
cdr3_aa: CASSVGRFGGAGGTEAFF

clone_size: once
v_call: TRBV11-2
d_call: TRBD2
j_call: TRBJ2-7
cdr3_nt: TGTGCCAGCAGCCAAGCGCGGGGGAAGGTTAGCTCCTACGAGCAGTACTTC
cdr3_aa: CASSQARGKVSSYEQYF

clone_size: NA
v_call: TRBV19
d_call: TRBD1
j_call: TRBJ1-1
cdr3_nt: TGTGCCAGCGGTAATGAGGGGGCAGGAGGCACTGAAGCTTTCTTT
cdr3_aa: CASGNEGAGGTEAFF

clone_size: NA
v_call: TRBV4-1
d_call: TRBD2
j_call: TRBJ2-7
cdr3_nt: TGCGCCAGCAGCCAAGAGGACTCTAGCGGCGAGCAGTACTTC
cdr3_aa: CASSQEDSSGEQYF